This entry describes one T cell receptor (beta chain). Its antigen remains unknown. This sample was included in a study of T-cell memory formation after mild COVID-19. Study summary: Largely, the TCR clusters proved donor specific.

V was pared by 9 bases and J by 7 bases, with 15 bases between. The germline V gene has CDR1 MNHNY and CDR2 SVGAGI (reference sequence). This CDR3 is 13 amino acids long. TCRdb fed the 5' RACE reads into MiXCR, producing one record per CDR3 protein. Of roughly 130,000 distinct CDR3 sequences detected, roughly 15% appear once; the ten largest clones hold more than 11%. General study findings and limits: The finding that pre-infection memory included some responding clones suggested that cross-reactive memory joined. For contracting clones, CD4+ ones sat mainly in CM and EM, CD8+ in EMRA.

The source of this sequence is an adult woman who had mild COVID-19 (a few samples of this study predate the infection). Cell type and time point are not known. Sequenced: PBMCs or a T cell subset sorted from them (not recorded which). The V and J genes are TRBV6-6 and TRBJ1-4; unclear D gene. For the CDR3, the DNA is TGTGCCAGTACAACGGGCACGGGTGAAAAACTGTTTTTT. Its translation: CASTTGTGEKLFF.